This TCR beta chain was retrieved from a study of T cell changes during pregnancy in multiple sclerosis. Libraries were prepared by immunoSEQ multiplex PCR; TCRdb keeps only in-frame clonotypes and omits some of them. The table has around 29,000 clones, more than 90% seen once. The CDR3 extends over 12 amino acids. Germline V lookup: CDR1 PRHDT, CDR2 FYEKMQ (reference sequence). Trimming removed 5 bases from V and 8 bases from J, with 10 bases in between. The chain links TRBV13 to TRBJ2-1; D not certain. This receptor was obtained from a female donor with multiple sclerosis, enrolled in a pregnancy study. Sequenced material: CD8+ T cells from peripheral blood mononuclear cells, taken before pregnancy. This CDR3 reads CASSLSKYEQFF. The CDR3 nucleotides are TGTGCCAGCAGCCTTAGTAAGTATGAGCAGTTCTTC.